Following are 10 T cell receptor beta chains from one sample sequenced in a study of cytomegalovirus exposure and HLA in healthy donors. Use of 60 Vbeta and 13 Jbeta primers characterized the PCR. Measured with immunoSEQ multiplex PCR; TCRdb has only the in-frame clones, and not every one. In the table there are approximately 120,000 clones, 74% of which are singletons. The sequencing input was PBMCs. These receptors all come from a human donor in good health.

This chain uses TRBV29-1 with TRBJ1-1; TRBD1 matches 8 bases. J gave up 7 bases and V 6 bases, and 4 bases lay outside the gene matches. The CDR3 covers 11 residues. The V gene's germline CDR1 is SQVTM and CDR2 ANQGSEA. The CDR3: CSVLDRGEAFF. DNA of the CDR3: TGCAGCGTCCTCGACAGGGGTGAAGCTTTCTTT.

V is TRBV27 and J is TRBJ2-7; 7 positions match TRBD1. The V gene's germline CDR1 is MNHEY and CDR2 SMNVEV (reference sequence). Trimming cost V 5 bases and J 3 bases; bases outside gene matches: 16. The CDR3 covers 17 residues. CDR3 region: CASSITVPGQTRYEQYF. The DNA for the CDR3 is TGTGCCAGCAGTATCACCGTTCCGGGACAGACCCGCTACGAGCAGTACTTC.

J is TRBJ1-1 and V is TRBV7-9; D unclear. Per germline, CDR1 SEHNR and CDR2 FQNEAQ (reference sequence). V lost 2 bases, J lost 4 bases, and 14 bases lay in between. This CDR3 contains 15 residues. The CDR3 loop reads CASSLPGSTSTEAFF. The CDR3 DNA reads TGTGCCAGCAGCTTACCGGGGTCCACGTCCACTGAAGCTTTCTTT.

This chain uses TRBV5-4 with TRBJ2-5, with 8 bases that match TRBD2. The V gene's germline CDR1 is SGHNT and CDR2 YYREEE (reference sequence). With 4 bases clipped from V and 2 bases from J, the junction kept 7 bases outside the gene matches. The CDR3 consists of 15 residues. CDR3 nucleotides: TGTGCCAGCAGCATGCCGGCGGGGGGACAAGAGACCCAGTACTTC. Translated: CASSMPAGGQETQYF.

V is TRBV5-1 and J is TRBJ2-7; 10 bases fit TRBD1. Per the germline V gene, CDR1 is SGHRS and CDR2 is YFSETQ. There are 15 residues in the CDR3. V gave up 0 bases and J gave up 5 bases; unmatched junction bases: 5. The CDR3 DNA follows: TGCGCCAGCAGCTTGGAGGGACAGGGGATGGACGAGCAGTACTTC. As protein: CASSLEGQGMDEQYF.

The chain couples TRBV4-3 to TRBJ1-1, with D perhaps matching TRBD1 (5 bases). Trimming removed 0 bases from V and 9 bases from J, with 14 bases in between. This CDR3 spans 14 amino acids. The germline gives CDR1 LGHNA, CDR2 YSLEER. CDR3 in DNA: TGCGCCAGCAGCCAAGATATAGTGACAGCAAAAGCTTTCTTT. Amino acids: CASSQDIVTAKAFF.

This chain joins TRBV30 and TRBJ2-5, with TRBD1 matching over 7 bases. CDR3 size: 15 residues. Germline CDR1 is GTSNPN and CDR2 is SVGIG (reference sequence). V gave up 4 bases and J gave up 2 bases; unmatched junction bases: 10. The DNA of the CDR3 is TGTGCCTGGAATCTTGCGTCAGGGGGACAAGAGACCCAGTACTTC. It is translated as CAWNLASGGQETQYF.

The V and J genes are TRBV28 and TRBJ1-5, with 8 positions matching TRBD1. CDR3 size: 15 residues. The germline gives CDR1 MDHEN, CDR2 SYDVKM. The junction had 4 bases not matched to a gene; V was cut back by 6 bases and J by 0 bases. The CDR3 DNA is TGTGCCAGCAGGACAGGGGATTATAGCAATCAGCCCCAGCATTTT. Residues: CASRTGDYSNQPQHF.

This clone was seen more than once but under ten times. This sequence joins TRBV29-1 and TRBJ2-3; possible D gene TRBD1, 6 bases. V gave up 6 bases and J gave up 1 base, with 8 bases separating them. This CDR3 region has 12 residues. CDR1 is SQVTM and CDR2 is ANQGSEA in the germline V gene. The CDR3 sequence: CSVRTGTDTQYF. The DNA of the CDR3 is TGCAGCGTCCGGACAGGCACAGATACGCAGTATTTT.

V is TRBV30 and J is TRBJ1-4; TRBD1 matches 9 bases. V trimming: 5 bases; J trimming: 8 bases; junction bases outside the gene matches: 6. The CDR3 totals 13 residues. From germline, CDR1 is GTSNPN and CDR2 SVGIG (reference sequence). In DNA form, the CDR3 reads TGTGCCTGGCCCGGGACAGGGATGGAAAAACTGTTTTTT. This translates into CAWPGTGMEKLFF.